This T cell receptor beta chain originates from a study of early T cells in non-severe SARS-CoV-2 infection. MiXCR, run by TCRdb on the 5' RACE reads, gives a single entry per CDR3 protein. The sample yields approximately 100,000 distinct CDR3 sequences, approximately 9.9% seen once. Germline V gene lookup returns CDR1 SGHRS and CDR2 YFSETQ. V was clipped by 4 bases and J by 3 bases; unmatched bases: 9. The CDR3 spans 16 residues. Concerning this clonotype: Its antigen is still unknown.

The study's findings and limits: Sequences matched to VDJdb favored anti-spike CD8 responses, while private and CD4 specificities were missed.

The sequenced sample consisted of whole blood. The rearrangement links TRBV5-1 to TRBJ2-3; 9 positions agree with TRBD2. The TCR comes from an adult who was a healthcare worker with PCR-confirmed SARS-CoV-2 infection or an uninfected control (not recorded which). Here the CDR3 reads CASSPGVAGVTDTQYF. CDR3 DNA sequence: TGCGCCAGCAGCCCCGGGGTAGCGGGAGTGACAGATACGCAGTATTTT. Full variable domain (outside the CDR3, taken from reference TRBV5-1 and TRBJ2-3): KAGVTQTPRYLIKTRGQQVTLSCSPISGHRSVSWYQQTPGQGLQFLFEYFSETQRNKGNFPGRFSGRQFSNSRSEMNVSTLELGDSALYLCASSPGVAGVTDTQYFGPGTRLTVL.